This TCR beta chain is from a study of blood T cell repertoires in COVID-19. Only in-frame clones appear in the TCRdb table, and some are missing; sequencing was by immunoSEQ multiplex PCR. The repertoire holds over 200,000 clones, about nine tenths seen once, with roughly a sixth in the top ten. Germline V CDR1 and CDR2: LGHDT, YNNKEL (reference sequence). This CDR3 comprises 19 residues. Trimming took 4 bases from V and 1 from J; bases not matched to a gene: 12. The specimen sequenced was PBMCs or T cells enriched from blood (not recorded which). The sequence came from a man aged 18-30 years who had recovered from COVID-19. The rearrangement links TRBV3-1 (or the pseudogene TRBV3-2) to TRBJ2-5; 13 bases fit TRBD2. The CDR3 loop reads CASSRRVLAGGPIQETQYF. In DNA, the CDR3 is TGTGCCAGCAGCCGACGAGTACTAGCGGGGGGGCCGATCCAAGAGACCCAGTACTTC.